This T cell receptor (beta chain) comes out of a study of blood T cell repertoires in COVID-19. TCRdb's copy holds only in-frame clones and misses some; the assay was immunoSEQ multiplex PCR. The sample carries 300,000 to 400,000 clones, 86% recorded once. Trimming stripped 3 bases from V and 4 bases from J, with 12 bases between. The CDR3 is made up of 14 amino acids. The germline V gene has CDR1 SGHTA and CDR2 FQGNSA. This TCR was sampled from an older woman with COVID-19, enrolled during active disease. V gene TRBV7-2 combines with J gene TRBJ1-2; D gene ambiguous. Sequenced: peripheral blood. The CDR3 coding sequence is TGTGCCAGCAGCTTTCTCGAGGAGGGCTATGGCTACACCTTC. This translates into CASSFLEEGYGYTF.